Listed below are T cell receptor beta chains from one sample, sequenced in a study of CD8 T cells in ankylosing spondylitis. TCRdb reprocessed the 5' RACE reads via MiXCR and lists one record per CDR3 protein. The sample has roughly 670,000 distinct CDR3 sequences, around 20% seen once. Material: blood, either unsorted or a sorted T cell fraction (not recorded which). All receptors derive from a male donor with ankylosing spondylitis. CDR3s include the opening cysteine and the closing phenylalanine or tryptophan. A D gene is named only where the DNA matches it firmly. Only some rows state a clone size, as once, few, many or a class for expanded clones.

>TRBJ2-7|few|TRBV29-1|TRBD2
CSATGLAEPYEQYF
TGCAGCGCAACGGGACTAGCGGAACCCTACGAGCAGTACTTC
>TRBJ1-2|few|TRBV20-1|NA
CSARDLGQGYGYTF
TGCAGTGCTAGAGATCTAGGCCAGGGATATGGCTACACCTTC
>TRBJ2-7|NA|TRBV11-2|NA
CASSLEVGTDYEQYF
TGTGCCAGCAGCTTAGAGGTAGGCACGGACTACGAGCAGTACTTC
>TRBJ1-1|NA|TRBV29-1|NA
CSVEGGEGTGRTEAFF
TGCAGCGTTGAGGGGGGAGAGGGGACGGGGCGCACTGAAGCTTTCTTT
>TRBJ2-5|few|TRBV29-1|TRBD2
CSARTSGIETQYF
TGCAGCGCTCGGACTAGCGGGATTGAGACCCAGTACTTC
>TRBJ1-2|NA|TRBV20-1|NA
CSARDRERVDNYGYTF
TGCAGTGCTAGAGATCGGGAAAGGGTGGATAACTATGGCTACACCTTC
>TRBJ2-7|NA|TRBV5-1|TRBD1
CASSSSTGTEAYF
TGCGCCAGCAGCTCGTCAACCGGGACAGAAGCGTACTTC
>TRBJ2-2|NA|TRBV20-1|NA
CSATPPNTGELFF
TGCAGTGCGACGCCCCCGAACACCGGGGAGCTGTTTTTT
>TRBJ2-7|NA|TRBV6-6|NA
CASSYSFLYEQYF
TGTGCCAGCAGTTACTCCTTCCTCTACGAGCAGTACTTC
>TRBJ2-3|NA|TRBV28|NA
CASSSGSPTDTQYF
TGTGCCAGCAGTTCCGGGTCCCCCACAGATACGCAGTATTTT
>TRBJ2-7|NA|TRBV5-1|TRBD2
CASSLGEGQEDF
TGCGCCAGCAGCTTGGGGGAGGGGCAGGAGGACTTC
>TRBJ1-5|few|TRBV20-1|NA
CSARDYSNQPQHF
TGCAGTGCTAGGGATTATAGCAATCAGCCCCAGCATTTT
>TRBJ1-3|NA|TRBV28|TRBD1
CASSHRDRTGNTIYF
TGTGCCAGCAGCCACCGGGACAGGACTGGAAACACCATATATTTT
>TRBJ1-3|many|TRBV5-5|TRBD1
CASSLTRGQLSGNTIYF
TGTGCCAGCAGCCTCACTAGGGGACAGCTCTCTGGAAACACCATATATTTT
>TRBJ1-6|NA|TRBV12-3/TRBV12-4|NA
CASSWALAWGSPLHF
TGTGCCAGCAGTTGGGCCCTGGCGTGGGGTTCACCCCTCCACTTT
>TRBJ2-1|few|TRBV19|NA
CASSRFSYNEQFF
TGTGCCAGTAGCCGGTTCTCCTACAATGAGCAGTTCTTC
>TRBJ2-2|few|TRBV4-2|NA
CASSQDVRWLDRPLRDGELFF
TGTGCCAGCAGCCAAGATGTACGGTGGCTAGACAGGCCCCTACGGGACGGGGAGCTGTTTTTT
>TRBJ2-1|few|TRBV24-1|TRBD2
CATRASGTDEQFF
TGTGCCACCAGGGCTAGCGGGACAGATGAGCAGTTCTTC
>TRBJ2-3|few|TRBV20-1|TRBD2
CSATSGLAGDTDTQYF
TGCAGTGCTACCTCTGGACTAGCGGGGGACACAGATACGCAGTATTTT
>TRBJ2-7|NA|TRBV5-1|NA
CASTSSPGLNYEQYF
TGCGCCAGCACCTCAAGCCCCGGCCTAAACTACGAGCAGTACTTC
>TRBJ1-2|few|TRBV27|NA
CASSSTGAANIF
TGTGCCAGCAGTTCAACAGGTGCCGCGAACATCTTC
>TRBJ2-1|NA|TRBV4-2|TRBD2
CASSQRTSGSSYNEQFF
TGTGCCAGCAGCCAAAGGACTAGCGGGAGCAGCTACAATGAGCAGTTCTTC
>TRBJ2-7|NA|TRBV29-1|NA
CSVEPSDNSYEQYF
TGCAGCGTTGAACCCTCGGACAACTCCTACGAGCAGTACTTC
>TRBJ1-1|NA|TRBV29-1|NA
CSVDTYTEAFF
TGCAGCGTTGACACGTACACTGAAGCTTTCTTT
>TRBJ1-2|few|TRBV29-1|TRBD1
CSVEGTTGGPYGYTF
TGCAGCGTTGAAGGGACGACAGGGGGCCCCTATGGCTACACCTTC
>TRBJ1-5|few|TRBV20-1|NA
CSATWTGERPQHF
TGCAGTGCCACTTGGACCGGGGAACGGCCCCAGCATTTT
>TRBJ2-3|NA|TRBV7-2|TRBD1
CASSQDRGRTDTQYF
TGTGCCAGCAGCCAGGACAGGGGCCGCACAGATACGCAGTATTTT
>TRBJ1-6|NA|TRBV9|NA
CASSVDKGHNSPLHF
TGTGCCAGCAGCGTAGACAAGGGTCATAATTCACCCCTCCACTTT